These 27 T cell receptor beta chains originate from one sample sequenced in a study of T cell changes during pregnancy in multiple sclerosis. Sequenced by immunoSEQ multiplex PCR; TCRdb stores in-frame clones only, minus some. The sample includes approximately 35,000 clones, around 90% of them seen just once. The input for sequencing was CD4+ T cells from peripheral blood mononuclear cells, taken in the third trimester of pregnancy. These receptors were obtained from a female donor in good health, enrolled as a control in a pregnancy study.

This clone was picked up one time. J is TRBJ1-5 and V is TRBV4-1, with TRBD1 as a possible D gene (6 bases). CDR3 length equals 15 residues. Germline CDR1 reads MGHRA; CDR2 reads YSYEKL. V lost 0 bases, J lost 3 bases, and 9 bases lay in between. CDR3 sequence (DNA): TGCGCCAGCAGCCAAGATGGGACATACAATCAGCCCCAGCATTTT. Translated, it gives CASSQDGTYNQPQHF.

The chain carries TRBV7-8 and TRBJ2-4, with no clear D. Germline loops: CDR1 SGHVS, CDR2 FQNEAQ. The germline V and J ends were trimmed by 5 bases and 0 bases, with 8 bases remaining between them. This CDR3 spans 14 amino acids. The CDR3 DNA reads TGTGCCAGCAGCGTTAGACTAGCCAAAAACATTCAGTACTTC. Encoded protein: CASSVRLAKNIQYF.

This chain joins TRBV7-2 and TRBJ1-1; no firm D call. Trimming pared 4 bases from V and 1 base from J, leaving 7 bases between. CDR3 length: 13 residues. Germline values: CDR1 SGHTA, CDR2 FQGNSA. The CDR3 DNA follows: TGTGCCAGCAGCTCGGACTGGAACACTGAAGCTTTCTTT. Residues: CASSSDWNTEAFF.

V and J are TRBV2 and TRBJ1-6, with D maybe TRBD1 (5 bases). Germline V gives CDR1 SNHLY, CDR2 FYNNEI. Deletions cut 6 bases from V and 10 bases from J, with 16 bases between. The CDR3 totals 14 residues. DNA for the CDR3: TGTGCCAGCAGGGCCAGGGCAGTAAACTCACCCCTCCACTTT. Translating it yields CASRARAVNSPLHF. The variable domain in full, with the rest retrieved from reference TRBV2 and TRBJ1-6, is EPEVTQTPSHQVTQMGQEVILRCVPISNHLYFYWYRQILGQKVEFLVSFYNNEISEKSEIFDDQFSVERPDGSNFTLKIRSTKLEDSAMYFCASRARAVNSPLHFGNGTRLTVT.

The V gene is TRBV6-1, the J gene TRBJ2-3; D is possibly TRBD2 (5 bases). V was trimmed by 8 bases and J by 7 bases, leaving 10 bases between them. The CDR3 length is 11 residues. Germline CDR1 and CDR2: MNHNS and SASEGT. The CDR3 region has the DNA TGTGCCAGCTCGGACTTTTATACGCAGTATTTT. This translates into CASSDFYTQYF.

V gene TRBV5-1 combines with J gene TRBJ1-1; TRBD1 matches at 12 bases. Germline V gene sequence: CDR1 SGHRS, CDR2 YFSETQ. CDR3 length: 14 residues. V lost 5 bases, J lost 4 bases, and 3 bases stayed unmatched. The CDR3 is CASSGGQGATEAFF. The CDR3 bases are TGCGCCAGCAGTGGGGGACAGGGGGCCACTGAAGCTTTCTTT.

The rearrangement links TRBV4-2 to TRBJ2-7; 8 bases agree with TRBD2. Trimming at V came to 11 bases and at J to 5 bases, leaving 11 bases not matched to a gene. The length of the CDR3 is 13 residues. Per the germline V gene, CDR1 is LGHNA and CDR2 is YNFKEQ. The CDR3 loop reads CASRGGRVNEQYF. As DNA, the CDR3 is TGTGCCTCCCGGGGGGGGAGGGTCAACGAGCAGTACTTC.

V is TRBV5-1 and J is TRBJ1-6; D unresolved. The germline CDR1 and CDR2 sequences are SGHRS and YFSETQ. The CDR3 runs to 17 residues. V shed 0 bases and J shed 2 bases, with 12 bases lying between them. The CDR3 DNA sequence: TGCGCCAGCAGCTTGGCGGCAGGTCCCACCTATAATTCACCCCTCCACTTT. Translated, it gives CASSLAAGPTYNSPLHF.

The rearrangement links TRBV27 to TRBJ2-7, with D hard to call. Trimming left V 2 bases short and J 4 bases short, with 9 bases between. The CDR3 contains 13 residues. From germline, CDR1 is MNHEY and CDR2 SMNVEV (reference sequence). The CDR3 DNA follows: TGTGCCAGCAGTTTACAGGTTTCGTACGAGCAGTACTTC. This codes for CASSLQVSYEQYF.

The chain uses TRBV7-2 and TRBJ1-2; TRBD1 might be the D (6 bases). The CDR3 has 13 amino acids. Deletions cut 1 base from V and 8 bases from J, with 11 bases between. The germline V gene has CDR1 SGHTA and CDR2 FQGNSA. DNA of the CDR3: TGTGCCAGCAGCTTAGGGGGGGGCGAGGGCTACACCTTC. Its protein product is CASSLGGGEGYTF.

In DNA form, the CDR3 reads TGTGCCAGCAGCCCCCCTGGCGGCGGGGGGGGCACTGAAGCTTTCTTT. This encodes CASSPPGGGGGTEAFF. The rearrangement links TRBV4-2 to TRBJ1-1; D perhaps matches TRBD1 (5 bases). There are 16 residues in the CDR3. Germline lookup yields CDR1 LGHNA and CDR2 YNFKEQ. The V end was cut by 4 bases, the J end by 4 bases, with 19 bases between.

DNA for the CDR3: TGTGCCAGCAGCTTAAGCGGGGGTTCAGGGGGGGACATTCAGTACTTC. Translation gives CASSLSGGSGGDIQYF. The chain employs TRBV7-8 and TRBJ2-4, with D maybe TRBD2 (8 bases). Between the trimmed V and J ends, which lost 2 bases and 8 bases, there was a span of 19 bases. Germline V gene data show CDR1 as SGHVS and CDR2 as FQNEAQ. This CDR3 region has 16 residues.

The J gene is TRBJ2-7, the V gene TRBV28; D gene ambiguous. In germline, CDR1 is MDHEN, CDR2 SYDVKM. The CDR3 has 11 residues. V was pared by 6 bases and J by 4 bases, with 7 bases between. The CDR3 region is CASRAGYEQYF. CDR3 DNA sequence: TGTGCCAGCAGAGCCGGGTACGAGCAGTACTTC.

This chain joins TRBV2 and TRBJ2-3; 9 bases align to TRBD2. From germline, CDR1 is SNHLY and CDR2 FYNNEI. The CDR3 runs 17 residues. V lost 5 bases and J lost 1; bases outside the gene matches: 10. The CDR3 nucleotides read TGTGCCAGCAGTACAAACGCGGGGGGGCAGCGCACAGATACGCAGTATTTT. It specifies CASSTNAGGQRTDTQYF.

V is TRBV6-1 and J is TRBJ1-3, with a tentative D call TRBD1 (5 bases). Germline lookup yields CDR1 MNHNS and CDR2 SASEGT. V lost 2 bases and J lost 0, with 11 bases in between. There are 16 residues in the CDR3. The CDR3 DNA sequence: TGTGCCAGCAGTGAATCCGGGGGTGCCTCTGGAAACACCATATATTTT. Protein sequence: CASSESGGASGNTIYF.

The gene calls are TRBV28 and TRBJ1-5, with D possibly being TRBD1 (5 bases). Trimming pared 3 bases from V and 2 bases from J, leaving 11 bases between. The germline V gene encodes CDR1 MDHEN and CDR2 SYDVKM. The CDR3 totals 15 residues. This chain's CDR3 is CASSLNRRGNQPQHF. CDR3 DNA: TGTGCCAGCAGTTTGAACAGGAGGGGCAATCAGCCCCAGCATTTT.

This chain uses TRBV23-1 with TRBJ2-5; 7 bases agree with TRBD1. TRBV23-1 is classed as an ORF, of uncertain function. The V segment lost 0 bases and the J segment 4 bases; nucleotides outside the gene matches: 5. The CDR3 runs 15 residues. CDR3 amino acids: CASSQSEQGRETQYF. In DNA form, the CDR3 reads TGCGCCAGCAGTCAATCGGAACAGGGGAGAGAGACCCAGTACTTC.

The V and J genes are TRBV28 and TRBJ2-5; D gene uncertain. Germline values: CDR1 MDHEN, CDR2 SYDVKM. The CDR3 length is 13 residues. The V and J ends lost 6 bases and 1 base respectively, with 9 bases between them. The DNA of the CDR3 is TGTGCCAGCAGAGTGAGCCTCCAAGAGACCCAGTACTTC. It encodes CASRVSLQETQYF.

The chain recombines TRBV6-1 with TRBJ2-5, with D tentatively TRBD1 (6 bases). V lost 3 bases, J lost 4 bases, and 12 bases lay in between. Germline lookup yields CDR1 MNHNS and CDR2 SASEGT. The CDR3 is made up of 14 amino acids. The CDR3 nucleotides read TGTGCCAGCAGTGAGAACAGGGTGGTAGAGACCCAGTACTTC. Residues: CASSENRVVETQYF.

V usage is TRBV15 and J usage is TRBJ1-1; no reliable D call. Germline V gene sequence: CDR1 LNHNV, CDR2 YYDKDF (reference sequence). The CDR3 has 15 amino acids. The germline V and J ends were trimmed by 0 bases and 0 bases, with 8 bases remaining between them. The CDR3: CATSRDQAMNTEAFF. As DNA, the CDR3 is TGTGCCACCAGCAGAGACCAGGCGATGAACACTGAAGCTTTCTTT.

The gene calls are TRBV11-1 and TRBJ1-1, with D possibly matching TRBD1 (6 bases). The length of the CDR3 is 14 residues. Trimming removed 7 bases from V and 4 bases from J, with 16 bases in between. Germline CDR1 and CDR2: SGHAT and FQDESV (reference sequence). The CDR3, as DNA: TGTGCCAGCAACTTCTTTGGGGGCGGCACTGAAGCTTTCTTT. Protein sequence: CASNFFGGGTEAFF.

This chain links TRBV18 with TRBJ1-6; TRBD1 matches 8 bases. The CDR3 length is 16 residues. Looked up from germline, CDR1 is KGHSH and CDR2 is LQKENI. V was clipped by 4 bases and J by 0 bases; unmatched bases: 2. This CDR3 is CASSRTGRSYNSPLHF. For the CDR3, the DNA is TGTGCCAGCTCACGGACAGGGCGCTCCTATAATTCACCCCTCCACTTT.

V and J are TRBV28 and TRBJ1-1; D remains ambiguous. Germline V gene data show CDR1 as MDHEN and CDR2 as SYDVKM. The CDR3 totals 18 residues. V lost 6 bases, J lost 3 bases, and 26 bases lay in between. CDR3 region: CASRSRIRGRGRDTEAFF. In nucleotides, the CDR3 is TGTGCCAGCAGGTCAAGGATCCGGGGTCGGGGTAGGGACACTGAAGCTTTCTTT.

The V and J genes are TRBV6-1 and TRBJ2-7, with 8 bases fitting TRBD2. The germline gives CDR1 MNHNS, CDR2 SASEGT. This CDR3 is 15 amino acids long. V was clipped by 5 bases and J by 3 bases; unmatched bases: 9. The CDR3 sequence is CASSPSERGSYEQYF. In DNA, the CDR3 is TGTGCCAGCAGTCCCTCCGAGCGGGGGAGCTACGAGCAGTACTTC.

V is TRBV14 and J is TRBJ2-5, with 8 bases aligning to TRBD2. This CDR3 contains 17 residues. Trimming removed 1 base from V and 5 bases from J; junction bases left unmatched: 12. Germline CDR1 SGHDN, CDR2 FVKESK. Here the CDR3 reads CASSQGLVAGIVETQYF. CDR3 nucleotides: TGTGCCAGCAGCCAAGGATTAGTAGCGGGAATAGTGGAGACCCAGTACTTC.

The chain is built from TRBV7-9 and TRBJ2-5; 10 bases agree with TRBD2. Germline CDR1 is SEHNR and CDR2 is FQNEAQ (reference sequence). J lost 5 bases, V lost 3 bases, and 6 bases had no gene match. The CDR3 spans 15 residues. The CDR3 is CASSFQRGGGETQYF. The CDR3 DNA is TGTGCCAGCAGCTTCCAGCGGGGGGGCGGTGAGACCCAGTACTTC.

The chain is built from TRBV5-5 and TRBJ1-5; 7 nucleotides align to TRBD1. Germline assignment: CDR1 SGHKS and CDR2 YYEKEE (reference sequence). CDR3 length: 16 residues. The V segment lost 4 bases and the J segment 5 bases; nucleotides outside the gene matches: 12. The CDR3 region is CASSPLGGQTYQPQHF. The CDR3 DNA is TGTGCCAGCAGCCCCCTGGGGGGACAGACTTATCAGCCCCAGCATTTT.